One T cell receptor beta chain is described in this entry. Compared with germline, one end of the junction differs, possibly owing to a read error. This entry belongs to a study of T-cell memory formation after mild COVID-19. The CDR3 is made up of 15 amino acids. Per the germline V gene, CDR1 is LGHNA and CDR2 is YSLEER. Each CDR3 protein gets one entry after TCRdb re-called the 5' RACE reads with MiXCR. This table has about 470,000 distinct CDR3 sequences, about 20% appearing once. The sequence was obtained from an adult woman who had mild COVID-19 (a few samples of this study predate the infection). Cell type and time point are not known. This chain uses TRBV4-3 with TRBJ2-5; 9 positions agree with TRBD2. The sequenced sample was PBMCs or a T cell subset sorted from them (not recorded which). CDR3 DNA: TGCGCCAGCAGTCAAGTAGCGGGAGATCGAGAGACCCAGTACTTC. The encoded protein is CASSQVAGDRETQYF.